A selection of T cell receptor beta chains follows, all from one sample in a study of CD8 T cells in Susac syndrome. Each CDR3 protein gets one entry after TCRdb re-called the immunoSEQ multiplex PCR reads with MiXCR. The sample has about 47,000 distinct CDR3 sequences; roughly 92% are singletons. The source material was CD8+ T cells from PBMCs. These receptors were collected from a human donor in good health. Each CDR3 is given with its conserved first and last residue. The D gene is left open where the match is weak. Rows may omit the clone size; those that give it use once, few, many or a size class.

d_call	v_call	cdr3_length	clone_size	j_call	cdr3_aa	cdr3_nt
-	TRBV2	13	-	TRBJ2-3	CASSVIGTDTQYF	TGTGCCAGCAGTGTCATAGGCACAGATACGCAGTATTTT
TRBD1	TRBV30	12	-	TRBJ2-7	CAWGQAFYEQYF	TGTGCCTGGGGACAGGCGTTCTACGAGCAGTACTTC
-	TRBV5-1	14	-	TRBJ2-7	CASSLASSSYEQYF	TGCGCCAGCAGCTTGGCTAGCAGTTCCTACGAGCAGTACTTC
-	TRBV10-1	16	-	TRBJ2-2	CASSETPMKRGGELFF	TGCGCCAGCAGTGAAACCCCGATGAAAAGGGGTGGGGAGCTGTTTTTT
-	TRBV18	14	-	TRBJ2-7	CASSPGGPGYEQYF	TGTGCCAGCTCACCAGGGGGACCAGGCTACGAGCAGTACTTC
TRBD2	TRBV4-1	16	-	TRBJ2-7	CASSQGPAGDSYEQYF	TGCGCCAGCAGCCAAGGACCAGCGGGAGACTCCTACGAGCAGTACTTC
-	TRBV27	16	few	TRBJ1-2	CASSSLTGQSNYGYTF	TGTGCCAGCAGTTCACTGACAGGTCAATCTAACTATGGCTACACCTTC
TRBD1	TRBV29-1	14	-	TRBJ2-5	CSVDRTGEGETQYF	TGCAGCGTCGATCGGACAGGGGAGGGGGAGACCCAGTACTTC
-	TRBV3-1	16	once	TRBJ2-1	CASSQETPASHNEQFF	TGTGCCAGCAGCCAAGAGACACCGGCAAGCCACAATGAGCAGTTCTTC
-	TRBV9	13	-	TRBJ1-4	CASGSDGNEKLFF	TGTGCCAGCGGCTCGGACGGGAATGAAAAACTGTTTTTT
-	TRBV5-1	13	-	TRBJ2-1	CASSGDIANEQFF	TGCGCCAGCAGCGGCGACATTGCCAATGAGCAGTTCTTC
-	TRBV7-2	14	-	TRBJ2-5	CASSPLGRVETQYF	TGTGCCAGCAGCCCTTTAGGGCGGGTCGAGACCCAGTACTTC
-	TRBV19	13	-	TRBJ2-7	CASSPGHPLEQYF	TGTGCCAGTAGTCCGGGACACCCGTTGGAGCAGTACTTC
-	TRBV3-1	14	-	TRBJ1-1	CASSLQAMNTEAFF	TGTGCCAGCAGCCTACAGGCGATGAACACTGAAGCTTTCTTT
TRBD2	TRBV7-9	19	-	TRBJ2-2	CASSPRWWTSGTNTGELFF	TGTGCCAGCAGCCCCCGGTGGTGGACTAGCGGAACGAACACCGGGGAGCTGTTTTTT
-	TRBV23-1	15	once	TRBJ1-5	CASSQGEPSNQPQHF	TGCGCCAGCAGTCAAGGGGAGCCGAGCAATCAGCCCCAGCATTTT
TRBD1	TRBV15	15	-	TRBJ1-1	CATSRVGTGSAEAFF	TGTGCCACCAGCAGAGTAGGGACAGGATCAGCTGAAGCTTTCTTT
-	TRBV7-8	16	once	TRBJ2-5	CASSLGAKEGGETQYF	TGTGCCAGCAGCTTAGGTGCCAAGGAAGGGGGAGAGACCCAGTACTTC
-	TRBV30	12	-	TRBJ2-7	CAWQDGHYEQYF	TGTGCCTGGCAAGACGGTCACTACGAGCAGTACTTC
TRBD2	TRBV12-3/TRBV12-4	14	-	TRBJ2-4	CASSFSGTLDIQYF	TGTGCCAGCAGTTTTAGCGGGACCTTAGACATTCAGTACTTC
TRBD1	TRBV5-8	16	-	TRBJ1-1	CASSWGTVGLDTEAFF	TGTGCCAGCAGCTGGGGGACAGTGGGTCTGGACACTGAAGCTTTCTTT
-	TRBV27	14	-	TRBJ1-2	CASSPLGGKHGYTF	TGTGCCAGCAGTCCACTAGGGGGGAAGCATGGCTACACCTTC
-	TRBV7-2	15	-	TRBJ2-6	CASSLGVSGANVLTF	TGTGCCAGCAGCTTAGGGGTCTCTGGGGCCAACGTCCTGACTTTC
-	TRBV23-1	17	-	TRBJ2-3	CASSQHGTLGGTDTQYF	TGCGCCAGCAGCCAGCACGGGACTCTGGGGGGCACAGATACGCAGTATTTT
TRBD1	TRBV29-1	12	once	TRBJ1-2	CSVVGTGRGYTF	TGCAGCGTTGTAGGGACAGGACGCGGCTACACCTTC
TRBD1	TRBV4-3	20	-	TRBJ1-2	CASSQDMMGLTGRLDYGYTF	TGCGCCAGCAGCCAAGATATGATGGGATTGACAGGGAGGTTGGACTATGGCTACACCTTC